One sample yielded the 26 T cell receptor beta chains listed below, sequenced in a study of blood T cell repertoires in COVID-19 (dated by TCRdb to 2019 to 2021). To prepare the library, the immunoSEQ multiplex PCR assay was applied. TCRdb re-hosts the immuneACCESS table, in-frame sequences only. Its copies lack some clones; in the studies checked, an unresolved V gene accounts for under half of them, and the cause for the rest is not known. In all, the sample holds 150,000 to 200,000 clones, and 81% of those were seen once. The ten biggest clones cover approximately 12% of the sample. Sequenced input: peripheral blood. The receptor source for this set is a woman older than 75 with COVID-19, enrolled during active disease.

This clone showed up just a few times. The chain couples TRBV12-3 or TRBV12-4 to TRBJ1-2, with D uncertain. The CDR3 has 12 amino acids. The V end lost 3 bases, the J end lost 5 bases, and 7 bases lay between the germline ends. The CDR3 loop is CASSFLRYGYTF. The CDR3 DNA sequence: TGTGCCAGCAGTTTCTTACGGTATGGCTACACCTTC.

This clone was observed a handful of times. V is TRBV2 and J is TRBJ1-1; D is ambiguous. CDR1 is SNHLY and CDR2 is FYNNEI in the germline V gene. Trimming cost V 8 bases and J 0 bases, with 13 bases left between them. The CDR3 has 14 residues. The CDR3 spells CASHLALMNTEAFF. CDR3 nucleotide sequence: TGTGCCAGCCATCTTGCGCTCATGAACACTGAAGCTTTCTTT.

The table lists this clone with a count of one. The CDR3 is CASSVQFLVSSYEQYF. DNA of the CDR3: TGTGCCAGCAGTGTCCAATTTTTAGTTAGCTCCTACGAGCAGTACTTC. The rearrangement joins TRBV27 to TRBJ2-7; D is ambiguous. Germline CDR1 is MNHEY and CDR2 is SMNVEV (reference sequence). Trimming cost V 5 bases and J 0 bases, with 17 bases left between them. The CDR3 sequence is 16 residues long.

This clone was observed once. The CDR3 DNA reads as TGTGCCAGCAGGTCAGGGGACACTGAAGCTTTCTTT. Amino acid sequence: CASRSGDTEAFF. The gene calls are TRBV9 and TRBJ1-1, with a tentative D call TRBD1 (6 bases). This CDR3 contains 12 residues. Trimming shortened V by 5 bases and J by 3 bases, and 8 bases separated the two germline ends. CDR1 and CDR2 (germline): SGDLS, YYNGEE.

This clone was observed a single time. V usage is TRBV7-6 and J usage is TRBJ1-4; 10 nucleotides align to TRBD1. The CDR3 runs 16 residues. Trimming removed 3 bases from V and 6 bases from J; junction bases left unmatched: 7. The V gene's germline CDR1 is SGHVS and CDR2 FNYEAQ. The CDR3 spells CASSLGAGTGDEKLFF. The CDR3, as DNA: TGTGCCAGCAGCTTGGGGGCCGGGACAGGGGATGAAAAACTGTTTTTT.

This clone was seen only once. This chain connects TRBV7-9 to TRBJ1-1; the D is unclear. The germline CDR1 and CDR2 sequences are SEHNR and FQNEAQ (reference sequence). The V end was cut by 0 bases, the J end by 7 bases, with 9 bases between. The CDR3 covers 13 residues. CDR3 DNA sequence: TGTGCCAGCAGCTTAGCGTCCCAATTTGAAGCTTTCTTT. Amino acids: CASSLASQFEAFF.

This chain links TRBV5-6 with TRBJ2-5; D is perhaps TRBD2 (5 bases). The germline V gene has CDR1 SGHDT and CDR2 YYEEEE. The length of the CDR3 is 16 residues. Trimming pared 4 bases from V and 2 bases from J, leaving 18 bases between. Here the CDR3 DNA reads TGTGCCAGCAGCCAAAGGACCCGGGGTTTTCAAGAGACCCAGTACTTC. Residues: CASSQRTRGFQETQYF. The whole variable domain, filled in from reference TRBV5-6 and TRBJ2-5, reads DAGVTQSPTHLIKTRGQQVTLRCSPKSGHDTVSWYQQALGQGPQFIFQYYEEEERQRGNFPDRFSGHQFPNYSSELNVNALLLGDSALYLCASSQRTRGFQETQYFGPGTRLLVL.

The rearrangement links TRBV5-4 to TRBJ2-7, with 9 positions matching TRBD1. There are 15 residues in the CDR3. CDR1 is SGHNT and CDR2 is YYREEE in the germline V gene (reference sequence). The ends lost 0 bases at V and 5 bases at J; junction bases unmatched: 6. CDR3 sequence (DNA): TGTGCCAGCAGCTTGGTTGGGGACAGGGCAGACGAGCAGTACTTC. Protein sequence: CASSLVGDRADEQYF.

V is TRBV19 and J is TRBJ2-2, with 7 bases identical to TRBD1. After removal of 10 bases from V and 4 bases from J, the junction contained 15 bases not matched to a gene. The length of the CDR3 is 16 residues. CDR1 and CDR2 (germline): LNHDA, SQIVND (reference sequence). The CDR3 region is CATATGPTFLTGELFF. The CDR3 nucleotides read TGTGCCACCGCGACAGGGCCAACCTTCCTCACCGGGGAGCTGTTTTTT.

V and J are TRBV19 and TRBJ2-3, with 8 nucleotides matching TRBD1. The CDR3 sequence is 13 residues long. V lost 9 bases, J lost 2 bases, and 4 bases stayed unmatched. Germline V gene data show CDR1 as LNHDA and CDR2 as SQIVND (reference sequence). CDR3 in DNA: TGTGCCAGCAGGGACAGGACCACAGATACGCAGTATTTT. Amino acids: CASRDRTTDTQYF.

This clone was observed a few times. The chain combines TRBV3-1 (or the pseudogene TRBV3-2) with TRBJ1-6; 9 bases are a match to TRBD1. In germline, CDR1 is LGHDT, CDR2 YNNKEL (reference sequence). This CDR3 spans 14 amino acids. V lost 6 bases, J lost 9 bases, and 6 bases stayed unmatched. In DNA form, the CDR3 reads TGTGCCAGCAGTAGTACAGGGGGCAGTTCACCCCTCCACTTT. This encodes CASSSTGGSSPLHF.

This sequence joins TRBV19 and TRBJ1-1; tentative D call: TRBD1 (5 bases). CDR1 LNHDA and CDR2 SQIVND come from the germline V gene (reference sequence). V dropped 10 bases and J dropped 7 bases, with 13 bases sitting between them. This CDR3 comprises 11 residues. Here the CDR3 reads CATMRRGEAFF. CDR3 sequence (DNA): TGTGCCACCATGAGGAGGGGTGAAGCTTTCTTT. The entire variable domain, with the rest obtained from reference TRBV19 and TRBJ1-1, is as follows: DGGITQSPKYLFRKEGQNVTLSCEQNLNHDAMYWYRQDPGQGLRLIYYSQIVNDFQKGDIAEGYSVSREKKESFPLTVTSAQKNPTAFYLCATMRRGEAFFGQGTRLTVV.

The CDR3 DNA follows: TGCGCCAGCAGCTTGGTTCCTACCCCGATGAACACTGAAGCTTTCTTT. Protein product: CASSLVPTPMNTEAFF. The chain combines TRBV5-1 with TRBJ1-1, with D uncertain. V shed 0 bases and J shed 0 bases, with 12 bases lying between them. Germline V gene data show CDR1 as SGHRS and CDR2 as YFSETQ. The CDR3 consists of 16 residues.

The chain uses TRBV3-1 (or the pseudogene TRBV3-2) and TRBJ1-2; D perhaps matches TRBD1 (5 bases). CDR1 LGHDT and CDR2 YNNKEL come from the germline V gene (reference sequence). CDR3 size: 13 residues. V gave up 4 bases and J gave up 3 bases, with 9 bases separating them. The CDR3 sequence is CASSLQGDYGYTF. The CDR3 nucleotides are TGTGCCAGCAGCCTCCAGGGCGACTATGGCTACACCTTC.

This clone has a handful of counts. V is TRBV24-1 and J is TRBJ2-1, with 11 nucleotides matching TRBD1. The CDR3 totals 16 residues. The V gene's germline CDR1 is KGHDR and CDR2 SFDVKD. V was clipped by 4 bases and J by 6 bases; unmatched bases: 7. In nucleotides, the CDR3 is TGTGCCACCAGTGACCCTGGACAGGGGGCGGCCAATGAGCAGTTCTTC. Translating gives CATSDPGQGAANEQFF.

This chain connects TRBV11-2 to TRBJ2-6; weak D call: TRBD1 (5 bases). Looked up from germline, CDR1 is SGHAT and CDR2 is FQNNGV. Between the trimmed V and J ends, which lost 1 base and 4 bases, there was a span of 14 bases. The CDR3 has 17 residues. The CDR3 bases are TGTGCCAGCAGCTTAGTTGGGCCCAGGACAGGGGCCAACGTCCTGACTTTC. This sequence encodes CASSLVGPRTGANVLTF.

The gene calls are TRBV27 and TRBJ2-3, with TRBD1 matching 10 bases. The CDR3 loop spans 13 amino acids. Trimming took 8 bases from V and 6 from J; bases not matched to a gene: 5. Germline lookup yields CDR1 MNHEY and CDR2 SMNVEV (reference sequence). The CDR3 spells CASRATGGDTQYF. CDR3 in DNA: TGTGCCAGCCGTGCGACAGGGGGCGATACGCAGTATTTT.

The V gene is TRBV6-5, the J gene TRBJ1-6; no firm D call. The CDR3 has 14 residues. The germline CDR1 and CDR2 sequences are MNHEY and SVGAGI. V was shortened by 2 bases and J by 5 bases, with 7 bases between the two germline ends. CDR3 sequence reads: CASSYGRDNSPLHF. CDR3 in DNA: TGTGCCAGCAGTTACGGTAGAGATAATTCACCCCTCCACTTT.

This clone was observed a single time. V is TRBV7-2 and J is TRBJ2-7; TRBD2 matches at 13 bases. With 5 bases clipped from V and 7 bases from J, the junction kept 8 bases outside the gene matches. CDR1 and CDR2 (germline): SGHTA, FQGNSA. This CDR3 is 15 amino acids long. The CDR3 protein is CASSLPGLAGVEQYF. The CDR3 DNA follows: TGTGCCAGCAGCCTCCCCGGACTAGCGGGAGTTGAGCAGTACTTC.

The chain joins TRBV5-5 to TRBJ1-5, with 8 positions matching TRBD1. Germline assignment: CDR1 SGHKS and CDR2 YYEKEE (reference sequence). Trimming took 2 bases from V and 5 from J; bases not matched to a gene: 12. The CDR3 is 17 residues long. CDR3 sequence: CASSFQLTGGIHQPQHF. CDR3 nucleotide sequence: TGTGCCAGCAGCTTCCAACTAACAGGGGGTATCCATCAGCCCCAGCATTTT.

This clone has just one count. J is TRBJ1-5 and V is TRBV29-1; 9 bases are shared with TRBD1. The germline V gene encodes CDR1 SQVTM and CDR2 ANQGSEA. J was trimmed by 0 bases and V by 7 bases; bases with no gene match: 10. This CDR3 is 16 amino acids long. The CDR3 sequence is CSEPTGGENSNQPQHF. The CDR3 bases are TGCAGCGAACCGACAGGGGGAGAGAATAGCAATCAGCCCCAGCATTTT.

This clone was seen more than once but under ten times. This chain joins TRBV9 and TRBJ2-2; 7 positions agree with TRBD2. The V segment lost 4 bases and the J segment 0 bases; nucleotides outside the gene matches: 6. The length of the CDR3 is 16 residues. The germline V gene has CDR1 SGDLS and CDR2 YYNGEE. In DNA, the CDR3 is TGTGCCAGCAGCCCCCGGGGGGACGCGAACACCGGGGAGCTGTTTTTT. Protein product: CASSPRGDANTGELFF.

The chain couples TRBV7-2 to TRBJ1-5; tentative D call: TRBD1 (6 bases). The CDR3 spans 14 residues. The germline CDR1 and CDR2 sequences are SGHTA and FQGNSA. Trimming left V 3 bases short and J 5 bases short, with 11 bases between. The chain's CDR3 is CASSFRTADQPQHF. CDR3 in DNA: TGTGCCAGCAGCTTTCGGACAGCAGATCAGCCCCAGCATTTT. The complete variable domain, with remaining parts taken from reference TRBV7-2 and TRBJ1-5, reads GAGVSQSPSNKVTEKGKDVELRCDPISGHTALYWYRQSLGQGLEFLIYFQGNSAPDKSGLPSDRFSAERTGGSVSTLTIQRTQQEDSAVYLCASSFRTADQPQHFGDGTRLSIL.

The rearrangement joins TRBV11-2 to TRBJ2-3; D is ambiguous. The V gene lost 4 bases and the J gene lost 5 bases, with 10 bases spanning the gap. Germline CDR1 SGHAT, CDR2 FQNNGV. The CDR3 has 13 amino acids. This chain's CDR3 is CASSYTPGDTQYF. In DNA, the CDR3 is TGTGCCAGCAGCTATACACCGGGAGATACGCAGTATTTT.

The CDR3 DNA is TGTGCCAGCAGCCAAACCTGGGACATCTCCTACGAGCAGTACTTC. Its translation is CASSQTWDISYEQYF. V is TRBV3-1 (or the pseudogene TRBV3-2) and J is TRBJ2-7; TRBD1 might be the D (6 bases). V was pared by 2 bases and J by 0 bases, with 11 bases between. The CDR3 runs 15 residues. Germline V gene lookup returns CDR1 LGHDT and CDR2 YNNKEL (reference sequence).

V is TRBV29-1 and J is TRBJ1-2; TRBD1 matches 11 bases. Germline CDR1 and CDR2: SQVTM and ANQGSEA. This CDR3 comprises 16 residues. Losses at the gene ends were 2 bases for V and 4 bases for J; bases not matched to a gene: 9. In nucleotides, the CDR3 is TGCAGCGTTGAATTAGACGGGACAGGGGGGATCTATGGCTACACCTTC. It codes for CSVELDGTGGIYGYTF.